The 18 T cell receptor beta chains below come from one sample, sequenced in a study of identical twins. Using its own MiXCR run on the 5' RACE reads, TCRdb lists one record per CDR3 protein. The table includes under 1 million distinct CDR3 sequences, over 9% detected once. These records were also assigned to another study, of yellow fever vaccine responses in identical twins.

Sequencing used PBMCs. The receptors shown here come from a woman aged 18-29 years in good health.

This clonotype was counted a few times. The chain has TRBV10-3 and TRBJ2-1, with 9 bases fitting TRBD1. This CDR3 comprises 16 residues. Germline CDR1 is ENHRY and CDR2 is SYGVKD. V gave up 2 bases and J gave up 5 bases; unmatched junction bases: 7. In nucleotides, the CDR3 is TGTGCCATCAGTGAGGGGATACAGGGGGCAAACAATGAGCAGTTCTTC. Protein sequence: CAISEGIQGANNEQFF.

The chain combines TRBV11-2 with TRBJ1-1, with D possibly matching TRBD1 (5 bases). Germline V gene sequence: CDR1 SGHAT, CDR2 FQNNGV. Trimming shortened V by 3 bases and J by 5 bases, and 25 bases separated the two germline ends. The length of the CDR3 is 18 residues. Here the CDR3 reads CASSFGREDMWRRTEAFF. CDR3 sequence (DNA): TGTGCCAGCAGCTTCGGCAGGGAGGATATGTGGAGGCGGACTGAAGCTTTCTTT.

This clonotype was seen more than once but under ten times. V is TRBV7-6 and J is TRBJ1-1, with TRBD1 matching over 7 bases. V shed 5 bases and J 7 bases; nucleotides not matched to a gene: 4. Germline V CDR1 and CDR2: SGHVS, FNYEAQ. The CDR3 runs to 12 residues. The CDR3 DNA reads TGTGCCAGCAGCCCCAGGGGGGATGAAGCTTTCTTT. Translated: CASSPRGDEAFF.

The chain is built from TRBV12-3 or TRBV12-4 and TRBJ2-5; 11 nucleotides agree with TRBD2. This CDR3 has 18 amino acids. Trimming at V came to 2 bases and at J to 1 base, leaving 9 bases not matched to a gene. The CDR3 region has the DNA TGTGCCAGCAGTTTACGCCTAGCGGGAGGCCGGGGCCAAGAGACCCAGTACTTC. This gives the protein CASSLRLAGGRGQETQYF.

V usage is TRBV20-1 and J usage is TRBJ2-4, with 8 bases that match TRBD1. J lost 8 bases, V lost 0 bases, and 9 bases had no gene match. The germline gives CDR1 DFQATT, CDR2 SNEGSKA (reference sequence). The CDR3 is made up of 15 amino acids. The CDR3 DNA sequence: TGCAGTGCTAGAGATCGGACAGGGACATCAGACATTCAGTACTTC. Residues: CSARDRTGTSDIQYF.

This chain uses TRBV10-3 with TRBJ1-5, with 7 bases matching TRBD1. Germline-derived CDR1 and CDR2 are ENHRY and SYGVKD. J was trimmed by 3 bases and V by 2 bases; bases with no gene match: 4. There are 15 residues in the CDR3. CDR3 sequence: CAISEGQGVNQPQHF. For the CDR3, the DNA is TGTGCCATCAGTGAGGGGCAGGGGGTCAATCAGCCCCAGCATTTT.

In its sample, this clonotype was seen a few times. The chain has TRBV7-2 and TRBJ2-3; D is possibly TRBD2 (6 bases). The CDR3 spans 16 residues. The germline V gene encodes CDR1 SGHTA and CDR2 FQGNSA. With 1 base removed from V and 0 bases from J, the gap between germline ends came to 11 bases. Here the CDR3 DNA reads TGTGCCAGCAGCTTAGTGGCGGGGCTTAGCACAGATACGCAGTATTTT. Its translation is CASSLVAGLSTDTQYF.

This clonotype appeared a few times. The chain links TRBV6-1 to TRBJ1-5; D call uncertain. Germline loops: CDR1 MNHNS, CDR2 SASEGT. Trimming stripped 10 bases from V and 1 base from J, with 14 bases between. CDR3 length: 14 residues. The CDR3 protein is CATSGSLSNQPQHF. The CDR3 DNA follows: TGTGCCACCTCCGGGAGCTTAAGCAATCAGCCCCAGCATTTT.

The chain joins TRBV5-1 to TRBJ1-2; TRBD1 aligns across 9 bases. The CDR3 sequence is 16 residues long. V shed 0 bases and J 4 bases; nucleotides not matched to a gene: 7. Germline CDR1 is SGHRS and CDR2 is YFSETQ. The DNA for the CDR3 is TGCGCCAGCAGCTTGGGTGGACAGGGGAAGGCCTATGGCTACACCTTC. This encodes CASSLGGQGKAYGYTF.

This clonotype was counted only a few times. The chain recombines TRBV12-3 or TRBV12-4 with TRBJ1-1; D gene uncertain. The CDR3 is 14 amino acids. The V end lost 5 bases, the J end lost 1 base, and 11 bases lay between the germline ends. The CDR3 DNA sequence: TGTGCCAGCAGTCCCGGACTGCAGAACACTGAAGCTTTCTTT. This sequence encodes CASSPGLQNTEAFF.

CDR3 sequence reads: CASSPLGPGADTQYF. The CDR3 DNA reads as TGTGCCAGCAGCCCCTTGGGGCCGGGGGCGGATACGCAGTATTTT. V usage is TRBV12-3 or TRBV12-4 and J usage is TRBJ2-3; either TRBD1 or TRBD2 may fit D (6 bases each). The CDR3 covers 15 residues. Trimming removed 6 bases at V and 6 bases at J, with 19 bases between.

This clonotype was seen only a few times. V usage is TRBV6-2 or TRBV6-3 and J usage is TRBJ1-1; D unresolved. Trimming left V 7 bases short and J 0 bases short, with 9 bases between. This CDR3 region has 13 residues. Germline assignment: CDR1 MNHEY and CDR2 SVGEGT. The DNA of the CDR3 is TGTGCCAGCAAGTCGACGATGAACACTGAAGCTTTCTTT. Protein sequence: CASKSTMNTEAFF.

J is TRBJ2-7 and V is TRBV20-1; 7 nucleotides align to TRBD1. The CDR3 totals 14 residues. The V gene end was trimmed by 0 bases and the J gene end by 6 bases; junction bases not matched to a gene: 8. Germline V gene lookup returns CDR1 DFQATT and CDR2 SNEGSKA (reference sequence). The CDR3 DNA reads as TGCAGTGCTAGAGATAGCGAGACAGGGCGCGAGCAGTACGTC. It encodes CSARDSETGREQYV.

V gene TRBV5-1 combines with J gene TRBJ2-5, with D unresolved. Germline CDR1 reads SGHRS; CDR2 reads YFSETQ. This CDR3 region has 11 residues. The germline V and J ends were trimmed by 7 bases and 0 bases, with 4 bases remaining between them. The CDR3 protein is CASCDQETQYF. CDR3 DNA sequence: TGCGCCAGCTGTGACCAAGAGACCCAGTACTTC.

This clonotype was observed at least ten times. V gene TRBV5-1 combines with J gene TRBJ1-5, with TRBD1 identical over 10 bases. V dropped 1 base and J dropped 0; count of bases not matched to a gene: 19. Germline lookup yields CDR1 SGHRS and CDR2 YFSETQ. This CDR3 is 22 amino acids long. The CDR3 loop is CASSLNRDRGPPRTSSNQPQHF. The CDR3 region has the DNA TGCGCCAGCAGCTTGAACCGGGACAGGGGTCCCCCGCGAACAAGTAGCAATCAGCCCCAGCATTTT.

This clonotype was observed a few times. This chain joins TRBV10-3 and TRBJ1-5; 8 bases are shared with TRBD1. CDR1 and CDR2 from the germline V gene are ENHRY and SYGVKD. V dropped 10 bases and J dropped 5; count of bases not matched to a gene: 4. The CDR3 has 12 residues. The CDR3 loop is CATKDRDQPQHF. CDR3 sequence (DNA): TGTGCCACCAAGGACAGGGATCAGCCCCAGCATTTT.

Only a few counts were recorded for this clonotype. This chain joins TRBV9 and TRBJ1-1; no reliable D call. This CDR3 has 16 residues. The germline V gene encodes CDR1 SGDLS and CDR2 YYNGEE. V dropped 0 bases and J dropped 4 bases, with 16 bases sitting between them. The CDR3 reads CASSVVALDGGTEAFF. In DNA form, the CDR3 reads TGTGCCAGCAGCGTAGTGGCCTTAGACGGAGGCACTGAAGCTTTCTTT.

This clonotype appeared many times. V gene TRBV12-3 or TRBV12-4 combines with J gene TRBJ2-1; D is perhaps TRBD1 (5 bases). The length of the CDR3 is 15 residues. Trimming cost V 6 bases and J 6 bases, with 18 bases left between them. DNA for the CDR3: TGTGCCAGCAGCGGTCTAGGGGCCCTGGGCAATGAGCAGTTCTTC. Encoded protein: CASSGLGALGNEQFF.